Shown below are 30 T cell receptor beta chains from a single sample sequenced in a study of cytomegalovirus exposure and HLA in healthy donors. Sequencing was performed with immunoSEQ multiplex PCR; in TCRdb, only in-frame clones are kept and a portion is missing. The data show some 290,000 clones, approximately 91% seen once. Sequenced input: PBMCs. These receptors all come from a man in his thirties or forties in good health and CMV-seronegative.

This chain links TRBV6-5 with TRBJ2-7; D not certain. Germline V CDR1 and CDR2: MNHEY, SVGAGI. The CDR3 spans 15 residues. Deletions cut 4 bases from V and 2 bases from J, with 15 bases between. In nucleotides, the CDR3 is TGTGCCAGCAGTTCAACGTCCGGAGCTGCCTACGAGCAGTACTTC. Its protein is CASSSTSGAAYEQYF.

The chain couples TRBV6-5 to TRBJ2-5; 10 bases are shared with TRBD2. The CDR3 totals 14 residues. With 10 bases clipped from V and 1 base from J, the junction kept 6 bases outside the gene matches. Germline lookup yields CDR1 MNHEY and CDR2 SVGAGI. The chain's CDR3 is CATIAGGLQETQYF. The CDR3 DNA follows: TGTGCCACCATAGCGGGGGGCCTCCAAGAGACCCAGTACTTC.

The chain combines TRBV7-9 with TRBJ2-1; 8 bases fit TRBD1. CDR3 length equals 15 residues. The V segment lost 5 bases and the J segment 9 bases; nucleotides outside the gene matches: 12. Germline CDR1 SEHNR, CDR2 FQNEAQ (reference sequence). CDR3 DNA: TGTGCCAGCAGCACAAGACAGGGGCTCCTTGGTGAGCAGTTCTTC. Translated, it gives CASSTRQGLLGEQFF.

The rearrangement links TRBV11-2 to TRBJ2-7, with a tentative D call TRBD1 (6 bases). Germline V gene sequence: CDR1 SGHAT, CDR2 FQNNGV. V lost 5 bases and J lost 3, with 17 bases in between. The CDR3 covers 15 residues. The CDR3 bases are TGTGCCAGCAGCGAAGAGCCCCGGACAGTCTACGAGCAGTACTTC. Its translation: CASSEEPRTVYEQYF.

The chain combines TRBV19 with TRBJ2-7; a weak D match, TRBD1 (6 bases). This CDR3 region has 15 residues. Germline-derived CDR1 and CDR2 are LNHDA and SQIVND (reference sequence). Trimming stripped 6 bases from V and 2 bases from J, with 17 bases between. CDR3 bases: TGTGCCAGTAGCCTAAGTAGGGACACAACCTACGAGCAGTACTTC. Encoded protein: CASSLSRDTTYEQYF.

This chain uses TRBV6-1 with TRBJ2-3, with 10 bases that match TRBD1. The V gene end was trimmed by 9 bases and the J gene end by 2 bases; junction bases not matched to a gene: 5. The CDR3 contains 14 residues. Germline CDR1 reads MNHNS; CDR2 reads SASEGT. This CDR3 reads CASQDRGYTDTQYF. The CDR3 nucleotides read TGTGCCAGTCAGGACAGGGGGTACACAGATACGCAGTATTTT.

This chain connects TRBV9 to TRBJ2-5; 7 nucleotides match TRBD2. Germline CDR1 and CDR2: SGDLS and YYNGEE. V dropped 4 bases and J dropped 3; count of bases not matched to a gene: 3. This CDR3 is 13 amino acids long. CDR3 bases: TGTGCCAGCAGCCCTGGGGGGGAAGAGACCCAGTACTTC. This codes for CASSPGGEETQYF.

The gene calls are TRBV5-1 and TRBJ1-2; 9 bases match TRBD1. Germline assignment: CDR1 SGHRS and CDR2 YFSETQ. This CDR3 comprises 15 residues. Losses at the gene ends were 3 bases for V and 3 bases for J; bases not matched to a gene: 6. The CDR3 DNA follows: TGCGCCAGCAGCTCGGTACAGGGGGCCCACTATGGCTACACCTTC. Translated, it gives CASSSVQGAHYGYTF.

This sequence joins TRBV5-1 and TRBJ1-6, with D perhaps matching TRBD1 (5 bases). CDR1 SGHRS and CDR2 YFSETQ come from the germline V gene. V lost 0 bases and J 8 bases, leaving 15 bases between the germline ends. The CDR3 extends over 16 amino acids. In DNA form, the CDR3 reads TGCGCCAGCAGCTTGGTGCCCCCTCCGACAGATTCACCCCTCCACTTT. Translation: CASSLVPPPTDSPLHF. The whole variable domain, filled in from reference TRBV5-1 and TRBJ1-6, reads KAGVTQTPRYLIKTRGQQVTLSCSPISGHRSVSWYQQTPGQGLQFLFEYFSETQRNKGNFPGRFSGRQFSNSRSEMNVSTLELGDSALYLCASSLVPPPTDSPLHFGNGTRLTVT.

The rearrangement uses TRBV27 and TRBJ2-3, with D tentatively TRBD1 (6 bases). Germline values: CDR1 MNHEY, CDR2 SMNVEV (reference sequence). This CDR3 is 16 amino acids long. Trimming shortened V by 3 bases and J by 0 bases, and 13 bases separated the two germline ends. CDR3 amino acids: CASSFHSTGSTDTQYF. The CDR3 nucleotides are TGTGCCAGCAGTTTCCATAGCACAGGGAGCACAGATACGCAGTATTTT.

Written as DNA, the CDR3 is TGTGCCAGCACCCCGCCGGGACAGCCTTCCTACGAGCAGTACTTC. Protein: CASTPPGQPSYEQYF. The rearrangement links TRBV7-2 to TRBJ2-7, with TRBD1 identical over 7 bases. The CDR3 has 15 residues. Germline CDR1 SGHTA, CDR2 FQGNSA. V lost 7 bases, J lost 1 base, and 10 bases stayed unmatched.

The J gene is TRBJ2-2, the V gene TRBV21-1; TRBD2, the table's D call, was not compared with the DNA. TRBV21-1 is shown as a pseudogene. The CDR3 runs 10 residues. This CDR3 reads CATSTGELFF. DNA of the CDR3: TGTGCCACGTCCACCGGGGAGCTGTTTTTT.

V is TRBV6-1 and J is TRBJ2-7; the match to TRBD1 covers 10 bases. The CDR3 extends over 15 amino acids. V lost 5 bases and J lost 5; bases outside the gene matches: 9. Germline V gene lookup returns CDR1 MNHNS and CDR2 SASEGT. CDR3 loop: CASSLTGQGVNEQYF. The CDR3 nucleotides are TGTGCCAGCAGTTTGACCGGACAGGGGGTTAACGAGCAGTACTTC.

V usage is TRBV27 and J usage is TRBJ2-4; D is undetermined. The CDR3 is 16 amino acids. Trimming pared 0 bases from V and 0 bases from J, leaving 9 bases between. Per germline, CDR1 MNHEY and CDR2 SMNVEV (reference sequence). Written as DNA, the CDR3 is TGTGCCAGCAGTTTATCGTGGCAGTTAGCCAAAAACATTCAGTACTTC. It specifies CASSLSWQLAKNIQYF.

V is TRBV29-1 and J is TRBJ1-2, with D possibly matching TRBD1 (6 bases). The CDR3 has 14 residues. V shed 7 bases and J shed 4 bases, with 19 bases lying between them. Germline V gives CDR1 SQVTM, CDR2 ANQGSEA. The CDR3 here is CSEHHREKSYGYTF. The CDR3 region has the DNA TGCAGCGAGCATCACAGGGAGAAGAGCTATGGCTACACCTTC.

The genes are TRBV5-4 and TRBJ2-1; TRBD2 agrees at 15 bases. Germline V gene lookup returns CDR1 SGHNT and CDR2 YYREEE (reference sequence). This CDR3 region has 20 residues. With V trimmed by 0 bases and J by 3 bases, 10 bases remained unmatched. The chain's CDR3 is CASSLDRTSGGAIFYNEQFF. CDR3 bases: TGTGCCAGCAGCTTGGACAGGACTAGCGGGGGGGCAATATTCTACAATGAGCAGTTCTTC.

The gene calls are TRBV6-5 and TRBJ2-7; 7 nucleotides line up with TRBD1. Looked up from germline, CDR1 is MNHEY and CDR2 is SVGAGI. V shed 5 bases and J 3 bases; nucleotides not matched to a gene: 7. This CDR3 contains 14 residues. The CDR3 spells CASSLRDRRYEQYF. The CDR3 DNA reads TGTGCCAGCAGTCTCCGGGACAGACGCTACGAGCAGTACTTC.

The V gene is TRBV18, the J gene TRBJ2-7, with D tentatively TRBD1 (5 bases). Germline V gives CDR1 KGHSH, CDR2 LQKENI. Trimming stripped 2 bases from V and 5 bases from J, with 13 bases between. This CDR3 contains 14 residues. For the CDR3, the DNA is TGTGCCAGCTCACCATATCAGGGCAGCGACGAGCAGTACTTC. It codes for CASSPYQGSDEQYF.

This chain joins TRBV7-8 and TRBJ1-1; 7 bases are a match to TRBD1. The V gene end was trimmed by 5 bases and the J gene end by 0 bases; junction bases not matched to a gene: 6. The CDR3 has 15 amino acids. CDR1 and CDR2 from the germline V gene are SGHVS and FQNEAQ. The DNA of the CDR3 is TGTGCCAGCAGCCGAGGACAGGTTATGAACACTGAAGCTTTCTTT. It is translated as CASSRGQVMNTEAFF.

The rearrangement joins TRBV10-3 to TRBJ1-1; D gene unclear. V was cut by 0 bases and J by 2 bases, with 10 bases left in between. Germline-derived CDR1 and CDR2 are ENHRY and SYGVKD. The length of the CDR3 is 15 residues. CDR3 amino acids: CAISESGGYNTEAFF. CDR3 DNA: TGTGCCATCAGTGAGTCGGGAGGGTATAACACTGAAGCTTTCTTT.

The gene calls are TRBV27 and TRBJ2-7; 10 nucleotides agree with TRBD1. This CDR3 comprises 14 residues. The germline V gene encodes CDR1 MNHEY and CDR2 SMNVEV (reference sequence). J lost 4 bases, V lost 6 bases, and 6 bases had no gene match. The CDR3 sequence: CASRTGTGDYEQYF. CDR3 nucleotides: TGTGCCAGCAGAACCGGGACAGGGGATTACGAGCAGTACTTC.

This clone appeared a single time. This chain links TRBV18 with TRBJ2-5; TRBD2 is a possible D gene (5 bases). The V and J ends lost 3 bases and 5 bases respectively, with 10 bases between them. CDR3 length: 13 residues. Germline V gives CDR1 KGHSH, CDR2 LQKENI. The DNA for the CDR3 is TGTGCCAGCTCACCGGGGAGTATGGAGACCCAGTACTTC. Residues: CASSPGSMETQYF.

This chain joins TRBV9 and TRBJ2-1; a weak D match, TRBD1 (6 bases). The CDR3 runs 15 residues. Germline values: CDR1 SGDLS, CDR2 YYNGEE. Trimming left V 0 bases short and J 2 bases short, with 9 bases between. Written as DNA, the CDR3 is TGTGCCAGCAGCGTAGAACAGGGCCCCTACAATGAGCAGTTCTTC. Translation: CASSVEQGPYNEQFF.

The V call is TRBV6-6, the J call TRBJ1-5; D remains unclear. The V gene's germline CDR1 is MNHNY and CDR2 SVGAGI (reference sequence). The CDR3 is 13 amino acids. The V and J ends lost 3 bases and 7 bases respectively, with 10 bases between them. The CDR3 region is CASSYAGRQPQHF. In DNA form, the CDR3 reads TGTGCCAGCAGTTATGCGGGCAGGCAGCCCCAGCATTTT.

The chain couples TRBV6-5 to TRBJ1-2, with a tentative D call TRBD1 (6 bases). V shed 0 bases and J shed 8 bases, with 16 bases lying between them. Per germline, CDR1 MNHEY and CDR2 SVGAGI. The CDR3 runs to 15 residues. The CDR3 region is CASSYSAGAGGGYTF. Here the CDR3 DNA reads TGTGCCAGCAGTTACTCAGCAGGGGCAGGCGGAGGCTACACCTTC.

This clone was recorded a few times. This sequence joins TRBV11-2 and TRBJ2-7; D is ambiguous. This CDR3 is 14 amino acids long. V shed 3 bases and J shed 0 bases, with 9 bases lying between them. Germline CDR1 and CDR2: SGHAT and FQNNGV. CDR3 sequence (DNA): TGTGCCAGCAGCTTTAGGCAGGACTCCTACGAGCAGTACTTC. The encoded protein is CASSFRQDSYEQYF.

The chain recombines TRBV29-1 with TRBJ2-3, with 8 positions matching TRBD2. CDR1 and CDR2 (germline): SQVTM, ANQGSEA. The length of the CDR3 is 14 residues. The V gene end was trimmed by 7 bases and the J gene end by 5 bases; junction bases not matched to a gene: 11. CDR3 region: CSASGGGTIDTQYF. The CDR3 DNA follows: TGCAGCGCCTCTGGCGGGGGGACAATAGATACGCAGTATTTT.

This chain joins TRBV5-6 and TRBJ2-7, with no clear D. V lost 1 base to trimming and J lost 3 bases, with 11 bases between them. This CDR3 is built from 14 residues. Germline CDR1 SGHDT, CDR2 YYEEEE. In DNA form, the CDR3 reads TGTGCCAGCAGCTTGCTCGAGTCTAGCTACGAGCAGTACTTC. Protein: CASSLLESSYEQYF.

The chain is built from TRBV5-6 and TRBJ2-7; 7 bases line up with TRBD1. After removal of 0 bases from V and 7 bases from J, the junction contained 13 bases not matched to a gene. This CDR3 comprises 16 residues. The V gene's germline CDR1 is SGHDT and CDR2 YYEEEE. The chain's CDR3 is CASSLGVGTAVREQYF. In DNA, the CDR3 is TGTGCCAGCAGCTTGGGTGTGGGGACAGCCGTGAGAGAGCAGTACTTC.

The chain has TRBV6-5 and TRBJ2-1; the D is unclear. This CDR3 region has 16 residues. The germline V gene has CDR1 MNHEY and CDR2 SVGAGI. The V gene lost 0 bases and the J gene lost 6 bases, with 15 bases spanning the gap. DNA of the CDR3: TGTGCCAGCAGTTACTCATTTGTCGGGTTGGGCAATGAGCAGTTCTTC. Translating gives CASSYSFVGLGNEQFF.